Sequencing of this T cell receptor (beta chain) was carried out in a study of coeliac disease. Overall study context: Coeliac patients had newly diagnosed active disease, refractory type I disease, or gluten-free diet control. The study, taken as a whole, reports: Few TRB amino acid sequences were shared between samples; most were unique. Unbiased detection of gliadin-specific T cells was judged not feasible with this approach. Control samples showed higher TRB and TRG clonality than intraepithelial and lamina propria samples in active celiac disease.

Assay: immunoSEQ multiplex PCR; the TCRdb copy retains only in-frame clones and omits some. This table has some 5,100 clones, 54% appearing once. With regard to this clone: The antigen remains unidentified.

Germline V CDR1 and CDR2: SGHRS, YFSETQ. Trimming removed 4 bases from V and 5 bases from J; junction bases left unmatched: 5. CDR3 length: 14 amino acids. This chain uses TRBV5-1 with TRBJ2-7, with 11 bases that match TRBD2. This sequence originates from a woman under 40 with active celiac disease. Input material: intraepithelial lymphocytes from the gut. As DNA, the CDR3 is TGCGCCAGCAGCGCTAGCGGGGGGCACGACGAGCAGTACTTC. Residues: CASSASGGHDEQYF.